The sequence of this T cell receptor (beta chain) was determined in a study of siplizumab effects on memory and regulatory T cells. Overall study findings and caveats: Unstimulated naive T cells seemed to show more diversity than memory cells did, and they also seemed to be among the major contributors to the alloresponse. Alloreactive sequences from unstimulated CD4+ memory cells fell significantly with siplizumab.

This clone was picked up one time. The antigen remains unidentified. The assay was immunoSEQ multiplex PCR, and TCRdb's table has in-frame clones only and misses some. This sample has fewer than 85,000 clones, with about 91% found just once. Germline CDR1 reads WNHNN; CDR2 reads SYGVQD (reference sequence). The CDR3 sequence is 16 residues long. With 7 bases removed from V and 1 base from J, the gap between germline ends came to 19 bases. The TCR sequence derives from a human donor in good health. The J gene is TRBJ1-1, the V gene TRBV10-1; tentative D call: TRBD1 (5 bases). Sequenced sample: Tregs sorted from blood. The CDR3 DNA reads as TGCGCCAGCAAGACAGAGCGCCCTAGCGAGAACACTGAAGCTTTCTTT. Its translation is CASKTERPSENTEAFF.